These 12 T cell receptor beta chains were sequenced from one sample in a study of neurological immune-mediated disorders. A single record per CDR3 protein comes from TCRdb applying MiXCR to the 5' RACE reads. The sample shows 50,000 to 70,000 distinct CDR3 sequences, roughly 2.5% of them seen only once. The sample was PBMCs. The source is a man aged 45-65 years with multiple sclerosis.

This clonotype was seen ten or more times. V and J are TRBV7-2 and TRBJ1-5, with D possibly matching TRBD1 (5 bases). This CDR3 has 15 residues. Trimming removed 6 bases at V and 5 bases at J, with 17 bases between. Germline lookup yields CDR1 SGHTA and CDR2 FQGNSA. The CDR3 region is CASRSRGGDDQPQHF. For the CDR3, the DNA is TGTGCCAGCAGATCCCGGGGGGGGGACGATCAGCCCCAGCATTTT.

A word on this clonotype: A much bigger clone sits one base away, suggesting this may be a read error. The V call is TRBV20-1, the J call TRBJ2-7; D unclear. Germline V gives CDR1 DFQATT, CDR2 SNEGSKA (reference sequence). With 3 bases removed from V and 7 bases from J, the gap between germline ends came to 13 bases. The length of the CDR3 is 12 residues. DNA of the CDR3: TGCAGTGCTAGCGGCTCCCTAGAAGAGCAGTACTTC. Translated: CSASGSLEEQYF.

This clonotype was seen at least ten times. The chain links TRBV5-1 to TRBJ2-5; tentative D call: TRBD2 (6 bases). The germline gives CDR1 SGHRS, CDR2 YFSETQ. V dropped 2 bases and J dropped 5 bases, with 16 bases sitting between them. This CDR3 is built from 15 residues. The CDR3 is CASSFGGSGGETQYF. CDR3 DNA: TGCGCCAGCAGCTTCGGAGGGTCCGGCGGGGAGACCCAGTACTTC.

This clonotype was recorded many times. This chain uses TRBV7-2 with TRBJ1-4, with D uncertain. From germline, CDR1 is SGHTA and CDR2 FQGNSA. This CDR3 comprises 15 residues. V lost 2 bases and J lost 7, with 14 bases in between. The CDR3 nucleotides are TGTGCCAGCAGCTTAAACAATCCGGGTGGTGAAAAACTGTTTTTT. Protein product: CASSLNNPGGEKLFF. The entire variable domain, with the rest obtained from reference TRBV7-2 and TRBJ1-4, is as follows: GAGVSQSPSNKVTEKGKDVELRCDPISGHTALYWYRQSLGQGLEFLIYFQGNSAPDKSGLPSDRFSAERTGGSVSTLTIQRTQQEDSAVYLCASSLNNPGGEKLFFGSGTQLSVL.

This clonotype was observed at least ten times. V usage is TRBV6-2 or TRBV6-3 and J usage is TRBJ2-1, with D tentatively TRBD1 (6 bases). CDR1 is MNHEY and CDR2 is SVGEGT in the germline V gene. V was shortened by 11 bases and J by 2 bases, with 13 bases between the two germline ends. The CDR3 sequence is 13 residues long. CDR3 amino acids: CAARDNAYNEQFF. DNA for the CDR3: TGTGCCGCCCGGGACAACGCCTACAATGAGCAGTTCTTC.

This clonotype came up many times. The CDR3 DNA reads TGTGCCAGCATTTGGACAGGGGGAAATGAGCAGTTCTTC. This codes for CASIWTGGNEQFF. This chain links TRBV5-6 with TRBJ2-1, with 10 bases fitting TRBD1. From germline, CDR1 is SGHDT and CDR2 YYEEEE. J was trimmed by 7 bases and V by 6 bases; bases with no gene match: 4. The CDR3 consists of 13 residues.

This clonotype was counted ten times or more. This chain uses TRBV6-2 or TRBV6-3 with TRBJ1-1, with D possibly being TRBD1 (5 bases). This CDR3 comprises 13 residues. V was shortened by 7 bases and J by 3 bases, with 12 bases between the two germline ends. The germline CDR1 and CDR2 sequences are MNHEY and SVGEGT. The DNA for the CDR3 is TGTGCCAGCATTAAGGGGCAGTACACTGAAGCTTTCTTT. Translating it yields CASIKGQYTEAFF.

This clonotype appeared many times. The chain joins TRBV20-1 to TRBJ2-2, with a possible D match to TRBD1 (5 bases). V shed 1 base and J shed 6 bases, with 12 bases lying between them. The CDR3 runs 14 residues. From germline, CDR1 is DFQATT and CDR2 SNEGSKA (reference sequence). CDR3 region: CSARVARASGELFF. The CDR3 coding sequence is TGCAGTGCTAGAGTGGCCAGGGCCTCCGGGGAGCTGTTTTTT.

This clonotype was detected ten times or more. V and J are TRBV5-1 and TRBJ2-5; weak D call: TRBD1 (5 bases). The CDR3 runs 12 residues. The V gene lost 5 bases and the J gene lost 1 base, with 6 bases spanning the gap. Germline values: CDR1 SGHRS, CDR2 YFSETQ. As DNA, the CDR3 is TGCGCCAGCAGGGACACCCAAGAGACCCAGTACTTC. As protein: CASRDTQETQYF.

In its sample, this clonotype was seen many times. The chain is built from TRBV20-1 and TRBJ2-7, with TRBD2 as a possible D gene (6 bases). V shed 0 bases and J shed 4 bases, with 13 bases lying between them. CDR3 length: 14 residues. The V gene's germline CDR1 is DFQATT and CDR2 SNEGSKA (reference sequence). CDR3 sequence (DNA): TGCAGTGCTAGAGATCCTAGCGAACCATACGAGCAGTACTTC. Its translation is CSARDPSEPYEQYF.

The table lists this clonotype with many counts. This rearrangement joins TRBV6-5 to TRBJ1-1, with D maybe TRBD1 (5 bases). Germline lookup yields CDR1 MNHEY and CDR2 SVGAGI. Trimming shortened V by 4 bases and J by 5 bases, and 11 bases separated the two germline ends. The CDR3 loop spans 13 amino acids. As DNA, the CDR3 is TGTGCCAGCAGTTTCAGCAGGGATACTGAAGCTTTCTTT. Translation gives CASSFSRDTEAFF.

This clonotype was picked up many times. The gene calls are TRBV27 and TRBJ2-3; D possibly corresponds to TRBD2 (6 bases). Trimming removed 2 bases from V and 8 bases from J, with 17 bases in between. Germline values: CDR1 MNHEY, CDR2 SMNVEV (reference sequence). The CDR3 covers 15 residues. The CDR3 sequence is CASSLGRFKIGTQYF. In nucleotides, the CDR3 is TGTGCCAGCAGTTTAGGGAGGTTCAAGATTGGTACGCAGTATTTT.